This is a list of T cell receptor beta chains from one sample in a study of STAT5B mutations in CD4+ large granular lymphocyte leukemia. Sequencing was performed with immunoSEQ multiplex PCR; in TCRdb, only in-frame clones are kept and a portion is missing. The table shows 25,000 to 35,000 clones, with 70% to 80% occurring only once. Input material: CD4+ T cells from blood buffy coats. These receptors came from a human donor in good health. Both conserved end residues are part of each CDR3. A D gene is named only where the DNA matches it firmly. Clone size is shown for a subset of rows, as once, few, many or a class of expanded clone.

abundance,d_gene,v_gene,j_gene,CDR3aa,CDR3nt
.,.,TRBV18,TRBJ1-6,CASSPSGLDNSPLHF,TGTGCCAGCTCACCGTCTGGACTGGATAATTCACCCCTCCACTTT
.,.,TRBV18,TRBJ1-6,CASSLPRAVEGSPLHF,TGTGCCAGCTCACTTCCTCGGGCAGTTGAAGGCTCACCCCTCCACTTT
.,TRBD1,TRBV30,TRBJ1-2,CAYYRGRTNYGYTF,TGTGCCTACTACAGGGGGCGGACTAACTATGGCTACACCTTC
.,.,TRBV9,TRBJ1-1,CASSPRLLYSGTEAFF,TGTGCCAGCAGCCCCCGCCTCCTATACAGCGGCACTGAAGCTTTCTTT
once,.,TRBV6-6,TRBJ2-4,CASSLDSGGFQYF,TGTGCCAGCAGCCTGGACAGTGGTGGGTTTCAATACTTC
.,.,TRBV18,TRBJ2-7,CASSLLDRAFEQYF,TGTGCCAGCTCACTCCTGGACAGAGCGTTTGAGCAGTACTTC
.,.,TRBV9,TRBJ2-1,CASSPRVSVGDEQFF,TGTGCCAGCAGCCCTCGGGTGAGCGTTGGTGATGAGCAGTTCTTC
.,TRBD2,TRBV19,TRBJ2-3,CASTPSGRDGTDTQYF,TGTGCCAGTACCCCGTCGGGGAGGGATGGTACAGATACGCAGTATTTT
few,.,TRBV18,TRBJ2-3,CASSPGGVGSTDTQYF,TGTGCCAGCTCCCCGGGCGGAGTGGGAAGCACAGATACGCAGTATTTT
.,.,TRBV10-3,TRBJ2-2,CAISPRAGDTGELFF,TGTGCCATCAGTCCCCGGGCAGGGGACACCGGGGAGCTGTTTTTT
.,.,TRBV11-1,TRBJ2-3,CASSLLGQTSTDTQYF,TGTGCCAGCAGCTTATTGGGGCAGACCAGCACAGATACGCAGTATTTT
once,TRBD2,TRBV10-1,TRBJ2-2,CASQAGEDTGELFF,TGCGCCAGTCAGGCGGGGGAGGACACCGGGGAGCTGTTTTTT
few,TRBD1,TRBV2,TRBJ1-1,CASSGDRGQNTEAFF,TGTGCCAGCAGTGGAGACAGGGGGCAGAACACTGAAGCTTTCTTT
.,TRBD1,TRBV28,TRBJ2-5,CASTRDSSLVGTQYF,TGTGCCAGCACCCGGGACAGCAGTCTTGTAGGGACCCAGTACTTC
.,.,TRBV7-2,TRBJ2-1,CASSQLAILFF,TGTGCCAGCAGCCAACTAGCAATACTGTTCTTC
.,.,TRBV10-3,TRBJ2-7,CATGPPGAYEQYF,TGTGCCACAGGACCGCCGGGGGCCTACGAGCAGTACTTC
few,.,TRBV5-1,TRBJ1-1,CASSLDPERYTEAFF,TGCGCCAGCAGCTTGGACCCCGAGCGGTACACTGAAGCTTTCTTT
few,.,TRBV27,TRBJ2-5,CASSSSRVQETQYF,TGTGCCAGCAGTTCTTCCCGGGTACAAGAGACCCAGTACTTC
few,.,TRBV19,TRBJ2-1,CASNPRGSYNEQFF,TGTGCCAGTAATCCGCGGGGCTCCTACAATGAGCAGTTCTTC
.,TRBD2,TRBV10-3,TRBJ2-1,CAITAGGLYNEQFF,TGTGCCATCACTGCGGGGGGACTCTACAATGAGCAGTTCTTC
few,.,TRBV6-6,TRBJ1-1,CASSPVVGNEAFF,TGTGCCAGCAGCCCTGTCGTGGGCAATGAAGCTTTCTTT
.,.,TRBV6-5,TRBJ1-2,CASSARSYGYTF,TGTGCCAGCAGTGCAAGGAGCTATGGCTACACCTTC
few,.,TRBV7-3,TRBJ1-4,CASSLSGGANEKLFF,TGTGCCAGCAGCTTAAGCGGCGGAGCTAATGAAAAACTGTTTTTT
.,.,TRBV19,TRBJ2-7,CASSVVARGAISYEQYF,TGTGCCAGCAGCGTGGTGGCCAGGGGGGCGATCTCCTACGAGCAGTACTTC
once,TRBD1,TRBV4-1,TRBJ1-1,CASSHDRDGQGRGTEAFF,TGCGCCAGCAGCCATGACCGAGACGGACAGGGTAGGGGCACTGAAGCTTTCTTT
once,.,TRBV6-1,TRBJ2-6,CASSLTHGANVLTF,TGTGCCAGCAGTCTAACCCACGGGGCCAACGTCCTGACTTTC
.,TRBD2,TRBV7-3,TRBJ2-1,CASSLGLAGGEQFF,TGTGCCAGCAGCTTAGGACTAGCGGGGGGGGAGCAGTTCTTC
.,.,TRBV2,TRBJ2-7,CASTGDSYEQYF,TGTGCCAGCACGGGGGACTCCTACGAGCAGTACTTC
.,.,TRBV30,TRBJ1-5,CAWSVSRGMGQPQHF,TGTGCCTGGAGTGTAAGTCGCGGGATGGGTCAGCCCCAGCATTTT
.,.,TRBV19,TRBJ1-5,CATQENLNNQPQHF,TGTGCCACACAGGAGAACCTTAACAATCAGCCCCAGCATTTT
.,.,TRBV15,TRBJ1-5,CATSHWGGNQPQHF,TGTGCCACCAGCCACTGGGGGGGTAATCAGCCCCAGCATTTT
.,TRBD2,TRBV9,TRBJ2-5,CASSVGGGARETQYF,TGTGCCAGCAGCGTAGGCGGGGGGGCCAGGGAGACCCAGTACTTC
.,TRBD1,TRBV4-1,TRBJ1-6,CASSQEPGGQNYNSPLHF,TGCGCCAGCAGCCAAGAGCCGGGGGGACAGAACTATAATTCACCCCTCCACTTT
.,.,TRBV10-3,TRBJ2-5,CAISKARETQYF,TGTGCCATCAGTAAGGCCAGGGAGACCCAGTACTTC
few,.,TRBV2,TRBJ2-7,CAGTGTPSYEQYF,TGTGCCGGAACCGGGACTCCATCCTACGAGCAGTACTTC
.,.,TRBV7-5,TRBJ2-7,CARSFNRGYEQYF,TGTGCCAGAAGCTTCAACAGGGGCTACGAGCAGTACTTC
.,TRBD2,TRBV6-4,TRBJ2-3,CASSWTSGPDTQYF,TGTGCCAGCAGTTGGACTAGCGGGCCAGATACGCAGTATTTT
few,.,TRBV28,TRBJ1-2,CASLRTANYGYTF,TGTGCCAGCCTCAGGACTGCTAACTATGGCTACACCTTC
few,.,TRBV29-1,TRBJ2-2,CSVTRTESGELFF,TGCAGCGTGACGCGGACGGAGTCCGGGGAGCTGTTTTTT
once,TRBD1,TRBV7-8,TRBJ1-4,CASSARDREKLFF,TGTGCCAGCAGCGCCCGGGACAGGGAAAAACTGTTTTTT
once,TRBD1,TRBV28,TRBJ1-5,CASSLTGANNQPQHF,TGTGCCAGCAGTTTAACAGGGGCCAACAATCAGCCCCAGCATTTT
.,TRBD1,TRBV19,TRBJ1-1,CASSSTGVVGTEAFF,TGTGCCAGTAGTTCTACAGGGGTGGTCGGCACTGAAGCTTTCTTT
.,TRBD1,TRBV6-1,TRBJ1-3,CASSVSRTGYGNTIYF,TGTGCCAGCAGTGTATCTAGGACAGGGTACGGAAACACCATATATTTT
few,.,TRBV2,TRBJ1-5,CASSGGGNQPQHF,TGTGCCAGCAGTGGCGGGGGCAATCAGCCCCAGCATTTT
few,TRBD1,TRBV7-2,TRBJ1-1,CASTTAGGRTEAFF,TGTGCCAGCACCACGGCAGGGGGAAGGACTGAAGCTTTCTTT
.,TRBD1,TRBV7-8,TRBJ1-5,CASSVGTGGNQPQHF,TGTGCCAGCAGCGTCGGGACAGGGGGCAATCAGCCCCAGCATTTT
.,TRBD2,TRBV5-1,TRBJ2-3,CASRRVPSGGADTDTQYF,TGCGCCAGCAGGAGGGTCCCTAGCGGGGGGGCGGACACAGATACGCAGTATTTT
.,.,TRBV5-5,TRBJ2-3,CASSPPGNTDTQYF,TGTGCCAGCAGCCCACCTGGGAACACAGATACGCAGTATTTT
.,.,TRBV19,TRBJ2-2,CASTPRRGGGDTGELFF,TGTGCCAGTACTCCCCGAAGGGGGGGCGGGGACACCGGGGAGCTGTTTTTT
once,.,TRBV9,TRBJ1-2,CASSFFDRTSNYGYTF,TGTGCCAGCAGCTTCTTCGACAGGACATCTAACTATGGCTACACCTTC